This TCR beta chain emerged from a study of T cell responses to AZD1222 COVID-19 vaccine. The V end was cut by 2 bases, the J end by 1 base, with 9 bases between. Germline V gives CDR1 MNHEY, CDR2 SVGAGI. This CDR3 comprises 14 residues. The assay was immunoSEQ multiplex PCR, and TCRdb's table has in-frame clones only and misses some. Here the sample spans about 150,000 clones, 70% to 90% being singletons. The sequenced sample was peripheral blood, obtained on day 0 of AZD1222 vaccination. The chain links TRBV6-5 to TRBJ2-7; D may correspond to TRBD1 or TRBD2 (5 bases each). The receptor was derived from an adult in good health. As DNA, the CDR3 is TGTGCCAGCAGTTACACGAGGGGATCCTACGAGCAGTACTTC. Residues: CASSYTRGSYEQYF.